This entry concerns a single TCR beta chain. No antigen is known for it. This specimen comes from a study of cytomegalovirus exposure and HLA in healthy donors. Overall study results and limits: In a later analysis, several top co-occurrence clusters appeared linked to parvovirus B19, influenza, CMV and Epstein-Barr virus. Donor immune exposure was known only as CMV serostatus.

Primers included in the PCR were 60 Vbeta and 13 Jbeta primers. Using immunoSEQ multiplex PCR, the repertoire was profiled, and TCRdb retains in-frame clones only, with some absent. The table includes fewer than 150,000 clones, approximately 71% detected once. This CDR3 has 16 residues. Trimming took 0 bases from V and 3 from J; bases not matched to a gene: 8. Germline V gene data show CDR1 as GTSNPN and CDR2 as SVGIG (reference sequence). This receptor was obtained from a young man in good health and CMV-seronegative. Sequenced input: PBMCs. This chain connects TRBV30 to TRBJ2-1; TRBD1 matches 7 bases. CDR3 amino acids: CAWSVGDSVLYNEQFF. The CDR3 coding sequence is TGTGCCTGGAGTGTCGGGGACAGTGTCCTCTACAATGAGCAGTTCTTC.